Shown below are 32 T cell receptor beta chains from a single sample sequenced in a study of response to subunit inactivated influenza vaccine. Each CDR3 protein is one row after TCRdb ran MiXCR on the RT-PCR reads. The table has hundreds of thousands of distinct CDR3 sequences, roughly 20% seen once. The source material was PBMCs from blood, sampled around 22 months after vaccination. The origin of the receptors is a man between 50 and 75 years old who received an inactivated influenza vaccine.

The CDR3 DNA follows: TGTGCCAGCCACCCAAGCAGTCTTTCTGCCTACGAGCAGTACTTC. It is translated as CASHPSSLSAYEQYF. The chain has TRBV6-1 and TRBJ2-7; D uncertain. Germline CDR1 MNHNS, CDR2 SASEGT. The V end was cut by 8 bases, the J end by 2 bases, with 19 bases between. CDR3 size: 15 residues.

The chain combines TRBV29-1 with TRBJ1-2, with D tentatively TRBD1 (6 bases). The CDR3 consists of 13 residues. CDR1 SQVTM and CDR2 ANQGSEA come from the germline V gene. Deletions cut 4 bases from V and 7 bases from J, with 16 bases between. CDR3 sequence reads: CSVAYGGAFGYTF. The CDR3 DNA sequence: TGCAGCGTTGCATACGGGGGCGCATTTGGCTACACCTTC.

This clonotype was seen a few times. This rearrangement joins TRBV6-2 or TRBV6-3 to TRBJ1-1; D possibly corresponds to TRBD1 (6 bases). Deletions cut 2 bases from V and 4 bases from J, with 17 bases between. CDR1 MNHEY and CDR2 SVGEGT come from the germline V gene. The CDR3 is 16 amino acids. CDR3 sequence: CASSYPNAGVATEAFF. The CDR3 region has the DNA TGTGCCAGCAGTTACCCGAATGCAGGGGTAGCCACTGAAGCTTTCTTT.

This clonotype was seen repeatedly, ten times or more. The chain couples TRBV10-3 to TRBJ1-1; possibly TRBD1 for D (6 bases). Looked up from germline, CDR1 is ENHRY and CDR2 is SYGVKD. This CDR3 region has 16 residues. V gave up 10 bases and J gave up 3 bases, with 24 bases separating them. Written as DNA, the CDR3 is TGTGCCACCTTGGACGGTAGGGGCAGGGGCCACACTGAAGCTTTCTTT. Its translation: CATLDGRGRGHTEAFF.

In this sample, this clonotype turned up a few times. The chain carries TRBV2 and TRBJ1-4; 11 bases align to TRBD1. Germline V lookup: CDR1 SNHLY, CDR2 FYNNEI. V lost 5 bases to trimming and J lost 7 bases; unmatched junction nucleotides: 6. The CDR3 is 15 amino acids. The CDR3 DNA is TGTGCCAGCAGTCTCTCCGGGACAGGGGGTGAAAAACTGTTTTTT. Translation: CASSLSGTGGEKLFF.

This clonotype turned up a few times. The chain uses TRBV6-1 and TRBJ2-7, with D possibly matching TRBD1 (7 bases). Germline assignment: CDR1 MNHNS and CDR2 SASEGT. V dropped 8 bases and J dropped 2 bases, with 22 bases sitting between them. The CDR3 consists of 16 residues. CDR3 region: CASGPGGLKATYEQYF. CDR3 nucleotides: TGTGCCAGCGGACCAGGGGGGTTGAAGGCGACCTACGAGCAGTACTTC.

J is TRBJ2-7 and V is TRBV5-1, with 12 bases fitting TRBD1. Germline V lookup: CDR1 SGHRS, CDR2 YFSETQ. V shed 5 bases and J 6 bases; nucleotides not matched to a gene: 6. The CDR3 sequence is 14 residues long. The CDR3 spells CASRPGTGGSEQYF. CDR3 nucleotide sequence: TGCGCCAGCAGGCCCGGGACAGGGGGCTCCGAGCAGTACTTC.

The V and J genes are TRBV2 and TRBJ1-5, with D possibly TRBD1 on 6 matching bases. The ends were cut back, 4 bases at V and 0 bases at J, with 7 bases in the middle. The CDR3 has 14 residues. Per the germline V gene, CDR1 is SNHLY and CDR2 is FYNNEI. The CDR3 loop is CASSADSSNQPQHF. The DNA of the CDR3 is TGTGCCAGCAGTGCGGACAGTAGCAATCAGCCCCAGCATTTT. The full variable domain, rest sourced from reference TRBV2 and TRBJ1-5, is EPEVTQTPSHQVTQMGQEVILRCVPISNHLYFYWYRQILGQKVEFLVSFYNNEISEKSEIFDDQFSVERPDGSNFTLKIRSTKLEDSAMYFCASSADSSNQPQHFGDGTRLSIL.

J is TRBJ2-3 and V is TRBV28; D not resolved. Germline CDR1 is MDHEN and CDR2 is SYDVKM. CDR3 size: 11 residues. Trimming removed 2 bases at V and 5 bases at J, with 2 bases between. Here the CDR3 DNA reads TGTGCCAGCAGTTTAAGAGATACGCAGTATTTT. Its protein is CASSLRDTQYF.

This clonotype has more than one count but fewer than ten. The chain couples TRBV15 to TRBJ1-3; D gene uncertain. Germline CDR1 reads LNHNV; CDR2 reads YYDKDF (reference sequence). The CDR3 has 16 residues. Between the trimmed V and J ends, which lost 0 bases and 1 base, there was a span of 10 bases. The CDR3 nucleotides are TGTGCCACCAGCAGAGAAACATTTGGGTCTGGAAACACCATATATTTT. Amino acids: CATSRETFGSGNTIYF.

The CDR3 spells CASSYQRELFF. CDR3 bases: TGTGCCAGCAGTTACCAAAGGGAGCTGTTTTTT. The chain couples TRBV6-2 or TRBV6-3 to TRBJ2-2, with no clear D. The CDR3 contains 11 residues. The germline V and J ends were trimmed by 2 bases and 9 bases, with 4 bases remaining between them. The germline V gene has CDR1 MNHEY and CDR2 SVGEGT.

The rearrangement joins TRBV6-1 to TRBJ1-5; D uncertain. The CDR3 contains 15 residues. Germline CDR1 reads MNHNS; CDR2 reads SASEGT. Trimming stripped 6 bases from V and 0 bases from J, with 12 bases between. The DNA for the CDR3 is TGTGCCAGCAGAACCGGCCAGTATAGCAATCAGCCCCAGCATTTT. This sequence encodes CASRTGQYSNQPQHF.

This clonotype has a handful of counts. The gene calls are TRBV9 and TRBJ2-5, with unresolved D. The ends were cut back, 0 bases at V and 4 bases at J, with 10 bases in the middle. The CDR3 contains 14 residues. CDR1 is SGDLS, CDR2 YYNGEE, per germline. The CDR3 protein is CASSVGSSSETQYF. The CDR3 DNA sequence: TGTGCCAGCAGCGTAGGAAGTTCGTCAGAGACCCAGTACTTC.

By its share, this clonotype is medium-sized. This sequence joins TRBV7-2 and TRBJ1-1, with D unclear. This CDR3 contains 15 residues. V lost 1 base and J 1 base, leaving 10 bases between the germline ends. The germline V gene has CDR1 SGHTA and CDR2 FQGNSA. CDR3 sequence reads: CASSLVGGRNTEAFF. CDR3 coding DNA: TGTGCCAGCAGCTTAGTTGGAGGGAGGAACACTGAAGCTTTCTTT.

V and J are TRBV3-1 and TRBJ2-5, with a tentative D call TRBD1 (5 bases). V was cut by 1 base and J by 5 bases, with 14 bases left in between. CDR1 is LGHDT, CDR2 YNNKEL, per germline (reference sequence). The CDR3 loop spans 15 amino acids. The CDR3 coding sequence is TGTGCCAGCAGCCAAGCGTCCAGGGTTGAGGAGACCCAGTACTTC. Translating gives CASSQASRVEETQYF.

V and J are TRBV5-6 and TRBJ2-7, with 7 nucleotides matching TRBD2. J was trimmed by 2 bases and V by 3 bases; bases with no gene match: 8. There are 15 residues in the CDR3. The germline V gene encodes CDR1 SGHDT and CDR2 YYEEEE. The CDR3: CASSSQTSRAYEQYF. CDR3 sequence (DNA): TGTGCCAGCAGCTCGCAGACTAGCCGGGCCTACGAGCAGTACTTC.

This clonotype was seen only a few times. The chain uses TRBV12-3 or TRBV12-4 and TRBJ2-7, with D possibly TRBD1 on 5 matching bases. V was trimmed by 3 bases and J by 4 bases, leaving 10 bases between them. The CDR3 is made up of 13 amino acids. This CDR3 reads CASSLNQGYEQYF. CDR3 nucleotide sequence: TGTGCCAGCAGTTTGAATCAGGGTTACGAGCAGTACTTC.

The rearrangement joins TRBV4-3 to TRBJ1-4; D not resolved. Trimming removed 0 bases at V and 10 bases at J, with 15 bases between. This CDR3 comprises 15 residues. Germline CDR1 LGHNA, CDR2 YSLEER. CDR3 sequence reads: CASSQEAGGVVKLFF. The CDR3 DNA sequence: TGCGCCAGCAGCCAAGAGGCCGGTGGGGTAGTAAAACTGTTTTTT.

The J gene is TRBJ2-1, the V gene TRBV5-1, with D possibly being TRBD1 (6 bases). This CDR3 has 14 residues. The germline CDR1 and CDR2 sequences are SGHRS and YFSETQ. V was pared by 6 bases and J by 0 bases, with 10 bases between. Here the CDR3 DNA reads TGCGCCAGCATCCAGGGGCCCTCCTACAATGAGCAGTTCTTC. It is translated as CASIQGPSYNEQFF.

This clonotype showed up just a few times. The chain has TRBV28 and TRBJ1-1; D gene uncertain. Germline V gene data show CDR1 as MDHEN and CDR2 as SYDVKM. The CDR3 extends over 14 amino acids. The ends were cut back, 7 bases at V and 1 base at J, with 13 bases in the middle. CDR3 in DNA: TGTGCCAGCACCCCTGACGCATGGAACACTGAAGCTTTCTTT. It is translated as CASTPDAWNTEAFF.

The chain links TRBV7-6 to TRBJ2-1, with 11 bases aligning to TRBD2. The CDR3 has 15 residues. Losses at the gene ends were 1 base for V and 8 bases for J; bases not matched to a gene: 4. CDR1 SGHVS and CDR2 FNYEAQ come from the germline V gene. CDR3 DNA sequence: TGTGCCAGCAGCTTAGAGACTAGCGGGAACCATGAGCAGTTCTTC. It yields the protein CASSLETSGNHEQFF.

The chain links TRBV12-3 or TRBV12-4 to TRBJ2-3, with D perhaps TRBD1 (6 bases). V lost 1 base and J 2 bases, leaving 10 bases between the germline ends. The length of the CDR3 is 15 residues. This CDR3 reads CASSLVTGFTDTQYF. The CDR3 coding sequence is TGTGCCAGCAGTTTAGTTACAGGGTTCACAGATACGCAGTATTTT.

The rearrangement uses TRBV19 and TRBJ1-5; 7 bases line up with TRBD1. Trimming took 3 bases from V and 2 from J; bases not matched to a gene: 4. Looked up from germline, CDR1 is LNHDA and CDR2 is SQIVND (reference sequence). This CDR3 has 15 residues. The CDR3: CASSMTGSGNQPQHF. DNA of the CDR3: TGTGCCAGTAGTATGACAGGGTCAGGCAATCAGCCCCAGCATTTT.

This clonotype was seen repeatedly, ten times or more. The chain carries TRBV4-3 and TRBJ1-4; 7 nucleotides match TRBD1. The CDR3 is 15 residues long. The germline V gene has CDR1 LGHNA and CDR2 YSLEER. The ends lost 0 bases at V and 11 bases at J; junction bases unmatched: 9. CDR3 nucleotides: TGCGCCAGCAGCCAAGAACCAGTCGACAGGGATAAACTGTTTTTT. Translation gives CASSQEPVDRDKLFF.

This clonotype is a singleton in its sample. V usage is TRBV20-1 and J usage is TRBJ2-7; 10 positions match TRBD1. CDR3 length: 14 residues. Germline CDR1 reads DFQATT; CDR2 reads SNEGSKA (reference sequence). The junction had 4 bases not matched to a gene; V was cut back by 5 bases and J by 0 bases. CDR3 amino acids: CSAPGQGSSYEQYF. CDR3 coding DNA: TGCAGTGCTCCGGGACAGGGGTCCTCCTACGAGCAGTACTTC.

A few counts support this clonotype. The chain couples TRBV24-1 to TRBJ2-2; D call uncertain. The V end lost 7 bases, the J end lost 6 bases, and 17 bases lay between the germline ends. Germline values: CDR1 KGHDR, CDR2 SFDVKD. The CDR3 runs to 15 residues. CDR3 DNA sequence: TGTGCCACCAGAGTATGGGAATTCGAACCCGGGGAGCTGTTTTTT. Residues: CATRVWEFEPGELFF.

The CDR3 region has the DNA TGTGCCAGCTCCTCCCGTCGGGGGCCCGACAATGAGCAGTTCTTC. Its translation is CASSSRRGPDNEQFF. The chain uses TRBV18 and TRBJ2-1; D may match TRBD1 or TRBD2 (6 bases each). Per germline, CDR1 KGHSH and CDR2 LQKENI. V was pared by 6 bases and J by 5 bases, with 17 bases between. CDR3 length: 15 residues.

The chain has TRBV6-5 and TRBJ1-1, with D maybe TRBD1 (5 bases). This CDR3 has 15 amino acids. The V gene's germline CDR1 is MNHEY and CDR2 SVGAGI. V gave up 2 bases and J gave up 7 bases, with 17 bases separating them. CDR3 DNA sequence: TGTGCCAGCAGTTACGAAGGACAAGGTTTCGATGAAGCTTTCTTT. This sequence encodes CASSYEGQGFDEAFF.

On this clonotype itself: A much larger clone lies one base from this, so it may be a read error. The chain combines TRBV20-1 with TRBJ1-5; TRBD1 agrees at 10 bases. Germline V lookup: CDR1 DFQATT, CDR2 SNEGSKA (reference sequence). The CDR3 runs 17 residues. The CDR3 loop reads CSARADRGHSSNQLQHF. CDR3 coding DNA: TGCAGTGCTAGGGCAGACAGGGGGCATTCGAGCAATCAGCTCCAGCATTTT.

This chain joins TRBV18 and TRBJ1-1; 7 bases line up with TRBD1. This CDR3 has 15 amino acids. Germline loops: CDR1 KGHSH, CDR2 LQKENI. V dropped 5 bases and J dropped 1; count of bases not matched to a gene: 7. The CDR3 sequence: CASSAQGLGNTEAFF. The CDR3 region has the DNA TGTGCCAGCTCAGCACAGGGGTTGGGGAACACTGAAGCTTTCTTT. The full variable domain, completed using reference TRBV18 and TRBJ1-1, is NAGVMQNPRHLVRRRGQEARLRCSPMKGHSHVYWYRQLPEEGLKFMVYLQKENIIDESGMPKERFSAEFPKEGPSILRIQQVVRGDSAAYFCASSAQGLGNTEAFFGQGTRLTVV.

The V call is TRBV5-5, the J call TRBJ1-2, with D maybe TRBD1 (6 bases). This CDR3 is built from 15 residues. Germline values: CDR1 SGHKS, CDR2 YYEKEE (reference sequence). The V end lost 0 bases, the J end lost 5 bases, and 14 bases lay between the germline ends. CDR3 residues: CASSLVLRTEYGYTF. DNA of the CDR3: TGTGCCAGCAGCTTGGTTTTGAGGACAGAATATGGCTACACCTTC.

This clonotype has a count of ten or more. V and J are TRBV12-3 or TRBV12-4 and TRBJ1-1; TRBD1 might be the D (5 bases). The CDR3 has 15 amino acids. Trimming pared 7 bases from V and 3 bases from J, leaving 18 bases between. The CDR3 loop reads CASNLRGAGDTEAFF. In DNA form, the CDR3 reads TGTGCCAGCAACCTTAGAGGGGCGGGGGACACTGAAGCTTTCTTT.